Listed below are T cell receptor beta chains from one sample, sequenced in a study of tumor-infiltrating lymphocytes in primary liver carcinoma. TCRdb reprocessed the multiplex PCR reads with MiXCR, giving one entry per CDR3 protein. The sample consists of fewer than 250,000 distinct CDR3 sequences, almost 65% of them appearing once. Specimen: peripheral blood. All receptors derive from a woman aged 55-70 years with primary liver carcinoma and hepatitis B virus infection. CDR3s include the opening cysteine and the closing phenylalanine or tryptophan.

J gene,V gene,CDR3 protein
TRBJ2-7,TRBV20-1,CSARETRYEQYF
TRBJ2-5,TRBV4-2,CTSSQDFADRGETQYF
TRBJ2-7,TRBV11-3,CASSLGTDSYEGYF
TRBJ2-1,TRBV29-1,CSVTLRGTYNEQFF
TRBJ1-2,TRBV28,CASTANYGYTF
TRBJ2-2,TRBV14,CASSQYQGLAGEHTGELFF
TRBJ2-7,TRBV6-5,CASSYQAGSYEQYF
TRBJ2-7,TRBV11-2,CVSSTTSGRSNEQFF
TRBJ2-3,TRBV11-2,CTSSVRQGGDTQYF
TRBJ2-2,TRBV12-3/TRBV12-4,CAGSRQAGSTGELFF
TRBJ1-2,TRBV5-1,CASSLGVDSGYGYTF
TRBJ1-5,TRBV7-8,CASSLAMWTDSNQPQHF
TRBJ1-1,TRBV28,CASSLRDLDTEAFF
TRBJ1-1,TRBV11-2,CATSLGVNTDAFF
TRBJ2-1,TRBV9,CASSVGAGAYNEQFF
TRBJ2-3,TRBV5-1,CASSPGQGAVEGDTQYF
TRBJ1-1,TRBV12-3/TRBV12-4,CASTNPGGTEAFF
TRBJ2-7,TRBV12-5,CASLAGYEQYF
TRBJ1-4,TRBV6-6,CASSYTAGSEKLFF
TRBJ2-7,TRBV13,CASSPTGTSGRPEQYF
TRBJ2-1,TRBV14,CASSPSSNRQFF
TRBJ2-1,TRBV30,CAWAYGGAEQFF
TRBJ2-3,TRBV10-1,CASSGVGDTQYF
TRBJ1-3,TRBV13,CASTTTGTGNTIYF
TRBJ1-5,TRBV28,CASRPSHLNQPQHF
TRBJ1-1,TRBV29-1,CNVDREGPMVTNTEAFF
TRBJ1-1,TRBV12-3/TRBV12-4,CASRGRVNTEAFF
TRBJ2-1,TRBV6-1,CASRNIGAGGYNEQFF
.,TRBV6-1,CASSPETYSNQPQYF
TRBJ2-1,TRBV30,CAWSVGREAHEQFF
TRBJ2-2,TRBV4-1,CASSPRITGGLNTGELFF
TRBJ1-1,TRBV28,CASSFGIRAFF
TRBJ1-1,TRBV11-2,CASGPHQHGHLRFWGYGAFF
TRBJ2-7,TRBV11-2,CASSLGVRGGLSYEQYF
TRBJ2-5,TRBV7-8,CASSLALPQETQYF
TRBJ2-2,TRBV29-1,CSVGFTVELFF
TRBJ1-3,TRBV7-9,CASVGRSSGNTIYF
TRBJ1-5,TRBV6-5,CASSYSSQGGQPQHF
TRBJ2-5,TRBV11-2,CASSPVGVRGETQYF
TRBJ2-2,TRBV14,CASSLGTSGAGELFF
TRBJ2-1,TRBV28,CASSPAGGRGTGIYNEQFF
TRBJ1-1,TRBV11-2,CARSLSRTNTEAFF
TRBJ1-1,TRBV4-1,CASSQDEQLFRGSTEAFF